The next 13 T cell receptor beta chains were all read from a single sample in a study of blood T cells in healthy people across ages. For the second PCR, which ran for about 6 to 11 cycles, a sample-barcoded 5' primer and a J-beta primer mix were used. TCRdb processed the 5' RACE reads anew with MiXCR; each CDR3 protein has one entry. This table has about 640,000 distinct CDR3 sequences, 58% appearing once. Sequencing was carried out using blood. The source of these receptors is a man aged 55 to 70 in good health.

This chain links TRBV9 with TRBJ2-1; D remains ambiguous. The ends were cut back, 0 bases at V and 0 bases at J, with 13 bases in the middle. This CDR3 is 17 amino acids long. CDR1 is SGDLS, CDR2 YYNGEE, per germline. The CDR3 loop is CASSVESGSSSYNEQFF. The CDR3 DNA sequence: TGTGCCAGCAGCGTAGAGAGTGGAAGTAGCTCCTACAATGAGCAGTTCTTC.

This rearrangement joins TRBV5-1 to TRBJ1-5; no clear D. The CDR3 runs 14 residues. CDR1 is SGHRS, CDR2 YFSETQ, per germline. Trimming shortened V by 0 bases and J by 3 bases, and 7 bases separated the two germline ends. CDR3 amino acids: CASSLAPDNQPQHF. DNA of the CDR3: TGCGCCAGCAGCTTGGCTCCAGACAATCAGCCCCAGCATTTT. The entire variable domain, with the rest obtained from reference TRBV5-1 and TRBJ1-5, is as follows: KAGVTQTPRYLIKTRGQQVTLSCSPISGHRSVSWYQQTPGQGLQFLFEYFSETQRNKGNFPGRFSGRQFSNSRSEMNVSTLELGDSALYLCASSLAPDNQPQHFGDGTRLSIL.

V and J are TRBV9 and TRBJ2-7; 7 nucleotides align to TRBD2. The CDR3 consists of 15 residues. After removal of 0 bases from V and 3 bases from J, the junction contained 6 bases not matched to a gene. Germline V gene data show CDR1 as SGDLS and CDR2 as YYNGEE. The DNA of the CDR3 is TGTGCCAGCAGCGTAGGATCTAGCGGACTCTACGAGCAGTACTTC. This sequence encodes CASSVGSSGLYEQYF.

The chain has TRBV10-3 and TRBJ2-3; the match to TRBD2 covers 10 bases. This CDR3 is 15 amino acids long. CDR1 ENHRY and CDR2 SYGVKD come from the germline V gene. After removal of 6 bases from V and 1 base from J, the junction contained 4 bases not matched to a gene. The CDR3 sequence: CAIRGGTSGTDTQYF. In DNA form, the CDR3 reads TGTGCCATCAGAGGAGGGACTAGCGGCACAGATACGCAGTATTTT.

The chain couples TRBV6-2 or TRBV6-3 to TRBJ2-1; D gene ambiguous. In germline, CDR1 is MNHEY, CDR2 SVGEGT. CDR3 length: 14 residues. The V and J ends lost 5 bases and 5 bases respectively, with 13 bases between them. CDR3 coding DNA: TGTGCCAGCAGTCCCGTAGAAAGTAACAATGAGCAGTTCTTC. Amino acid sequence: CASSPVESNNEQFF.

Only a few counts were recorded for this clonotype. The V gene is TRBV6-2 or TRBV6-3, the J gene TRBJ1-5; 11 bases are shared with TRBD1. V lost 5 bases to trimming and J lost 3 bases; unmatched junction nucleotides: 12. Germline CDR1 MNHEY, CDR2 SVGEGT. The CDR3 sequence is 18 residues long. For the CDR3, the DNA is TGTGCCAGCAGTCGTTCGGACAGGGGGCTAGGGAACAATCAGCCCCAGCATTTT. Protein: CASSRSDRGLGNNQPQHF.

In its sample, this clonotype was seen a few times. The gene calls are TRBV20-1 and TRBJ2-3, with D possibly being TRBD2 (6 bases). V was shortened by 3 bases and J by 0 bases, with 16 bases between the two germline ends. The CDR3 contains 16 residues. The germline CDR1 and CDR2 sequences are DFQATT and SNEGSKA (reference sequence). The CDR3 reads CSASSTSFTSTDTQYF. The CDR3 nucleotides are TGCAGTGCTAGCTCAACTAGCTTCACTAGCACAGATACGCAGTATTTT.

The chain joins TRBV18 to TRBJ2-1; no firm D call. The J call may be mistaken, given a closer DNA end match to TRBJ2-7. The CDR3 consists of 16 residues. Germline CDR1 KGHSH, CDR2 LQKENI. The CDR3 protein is CASSPSLASGYNEQYF. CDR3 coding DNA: TGTGCCAGCTCACCGAGCTTGGCGTCGGGCTACAATGAGCAGTACTTC.

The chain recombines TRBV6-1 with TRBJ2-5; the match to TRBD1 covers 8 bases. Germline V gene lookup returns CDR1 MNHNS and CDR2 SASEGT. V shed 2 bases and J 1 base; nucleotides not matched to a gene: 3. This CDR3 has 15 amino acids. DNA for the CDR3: TGTGCCAGCAGTGAATTGGACAGGGCCCAAGAGACCCAGTACTTC. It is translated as CASSELDRAQETQYF.

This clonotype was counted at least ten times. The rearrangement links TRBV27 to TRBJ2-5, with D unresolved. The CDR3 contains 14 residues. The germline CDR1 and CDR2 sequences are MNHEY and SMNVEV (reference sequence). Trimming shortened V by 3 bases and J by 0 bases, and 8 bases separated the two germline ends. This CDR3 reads CASSLKANQETQYF. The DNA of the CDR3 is TGTGCCAGCAGTTTGAAAGCAAACCAAGAGACCCAGTACTTC.

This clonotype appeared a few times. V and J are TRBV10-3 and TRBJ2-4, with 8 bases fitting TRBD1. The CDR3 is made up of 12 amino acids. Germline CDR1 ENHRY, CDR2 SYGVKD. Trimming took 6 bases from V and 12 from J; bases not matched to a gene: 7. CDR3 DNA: TGTGCCATCAGCCAGGACAGGGTGAATCAGTACTTC. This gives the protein CAISQDRVNQYF.

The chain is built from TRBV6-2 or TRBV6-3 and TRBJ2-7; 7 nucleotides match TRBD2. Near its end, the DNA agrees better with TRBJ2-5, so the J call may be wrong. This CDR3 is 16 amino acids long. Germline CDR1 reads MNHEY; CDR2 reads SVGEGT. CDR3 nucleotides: TGTGCCAGCAGTTACGGGAGGGGACCATGCCAAGAGACCCAGTACTTC. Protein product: CASSYGRGPCQETQYF.

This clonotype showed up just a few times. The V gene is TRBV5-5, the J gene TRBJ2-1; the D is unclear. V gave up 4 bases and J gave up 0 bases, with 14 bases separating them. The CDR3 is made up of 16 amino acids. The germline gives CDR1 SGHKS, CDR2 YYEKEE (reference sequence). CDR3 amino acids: CASSLRLTVSYNEQFF. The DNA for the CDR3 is TGTGCCAGCAGCCTGAGGCTAACCGTCTCCTACAATGAGCAGTTCTTC.